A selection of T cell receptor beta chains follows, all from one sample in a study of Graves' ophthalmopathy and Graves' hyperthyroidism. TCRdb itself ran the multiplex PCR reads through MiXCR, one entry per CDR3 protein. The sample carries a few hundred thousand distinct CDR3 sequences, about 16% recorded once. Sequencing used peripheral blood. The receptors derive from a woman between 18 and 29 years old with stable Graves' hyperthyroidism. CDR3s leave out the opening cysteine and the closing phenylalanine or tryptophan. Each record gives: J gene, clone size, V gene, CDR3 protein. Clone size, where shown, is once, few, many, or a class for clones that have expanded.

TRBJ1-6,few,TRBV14,ASSQGPVNSPLH
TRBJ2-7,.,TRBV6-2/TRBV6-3,ASSSTGQGGFSYEQY
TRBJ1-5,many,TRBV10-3,ATTQGNQPQH
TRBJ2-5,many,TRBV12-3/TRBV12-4,ASSFPRTGGPRVETQY
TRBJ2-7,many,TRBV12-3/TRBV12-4,ASSASGPYEQY
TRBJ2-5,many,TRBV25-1,ASSERRGEETQY
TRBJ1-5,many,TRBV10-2,ASSLDGSNQPQH
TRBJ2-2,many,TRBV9,ASSDGGSHAGELF
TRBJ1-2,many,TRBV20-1,SAARQGMGGYT
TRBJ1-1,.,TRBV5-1,ASTLTQGFGTEAF
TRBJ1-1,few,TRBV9,ASSVSPRVMNTEAF
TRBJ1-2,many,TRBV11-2,ASSPTVGGGNYGYT
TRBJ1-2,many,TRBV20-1,SARVGFGGHYGYT